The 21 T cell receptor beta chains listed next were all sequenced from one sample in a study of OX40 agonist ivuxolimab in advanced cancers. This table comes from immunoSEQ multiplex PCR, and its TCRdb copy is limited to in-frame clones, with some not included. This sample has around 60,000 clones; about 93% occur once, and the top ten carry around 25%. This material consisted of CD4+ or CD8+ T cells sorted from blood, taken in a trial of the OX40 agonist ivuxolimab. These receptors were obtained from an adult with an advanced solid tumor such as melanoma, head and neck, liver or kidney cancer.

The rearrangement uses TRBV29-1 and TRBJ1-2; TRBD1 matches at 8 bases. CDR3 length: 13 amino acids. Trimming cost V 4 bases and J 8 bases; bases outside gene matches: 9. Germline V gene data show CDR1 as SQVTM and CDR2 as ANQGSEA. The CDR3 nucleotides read TGCAGCGTTGTCGTGACAGGGGATCACGGCTACACCTTC. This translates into CSVVVTGDHGYTF.

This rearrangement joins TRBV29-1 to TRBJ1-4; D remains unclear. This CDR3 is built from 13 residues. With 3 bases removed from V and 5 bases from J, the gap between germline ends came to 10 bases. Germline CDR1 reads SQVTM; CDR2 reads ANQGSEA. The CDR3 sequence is CSVDGGTNEKLFF. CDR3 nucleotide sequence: TGCAGCGTTGACGGAGGTACCAATGAAAAACTGTTTTTT.

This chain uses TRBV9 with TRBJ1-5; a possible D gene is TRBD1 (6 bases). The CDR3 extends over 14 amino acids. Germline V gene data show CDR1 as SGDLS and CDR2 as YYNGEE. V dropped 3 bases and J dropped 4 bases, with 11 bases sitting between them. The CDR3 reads CASSAGVSNQPQHF. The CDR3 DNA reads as TGTGCCAGCAGCGCAGGGGTCTCAAATCAGCCCCAGCATTTT.

CDR3 sequence: CASSLTDEQFF. Here the CDR3 DNA reads TGTGCCAGCTCCTTGACCGATGAGCAGTTCTTC. This chain uses TRBV28 with TRBJ2-1, with unresolved D. V was pared by 8 bases and J by 8 bases, with 10 bases between. In germline, CDR1 is MDHEN, CDR2 SYDVKM. The CDR3 has 11 residues.

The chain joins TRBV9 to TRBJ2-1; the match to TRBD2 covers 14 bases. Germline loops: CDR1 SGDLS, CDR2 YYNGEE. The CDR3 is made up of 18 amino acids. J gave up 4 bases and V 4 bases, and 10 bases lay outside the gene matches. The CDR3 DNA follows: TGTGCCAGCAGCCCCACGAACAGACTAGCGGGAGGGTACAATGAGCAGTTCTTC. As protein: CASSPTNRLAGGYNEQFF.

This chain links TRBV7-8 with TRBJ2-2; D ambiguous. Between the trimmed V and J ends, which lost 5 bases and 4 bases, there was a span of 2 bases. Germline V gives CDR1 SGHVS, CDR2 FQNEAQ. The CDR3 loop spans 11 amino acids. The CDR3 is CASSATGELFF. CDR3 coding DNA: TGTGCCAGCAGCGCCACCGGGGAGCTGTTTTTT.

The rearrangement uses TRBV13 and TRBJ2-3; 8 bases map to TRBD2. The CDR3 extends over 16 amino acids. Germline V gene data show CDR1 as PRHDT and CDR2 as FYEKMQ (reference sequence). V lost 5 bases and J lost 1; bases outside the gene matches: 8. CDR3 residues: CASSKLAEGGTDTQYF. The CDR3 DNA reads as TGTGCCAGCAGCAAACTAGCGGAGGGGGGCACAGATACGCAGTATTTT.

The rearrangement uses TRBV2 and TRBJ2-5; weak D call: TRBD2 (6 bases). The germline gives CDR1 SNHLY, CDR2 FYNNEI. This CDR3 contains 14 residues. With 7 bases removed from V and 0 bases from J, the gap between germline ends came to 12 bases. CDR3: CASKAAGNQETQYF. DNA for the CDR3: TGTGCCAGCAAGGCGGCGGGAAACCAAGAGACCCAGTACTTC. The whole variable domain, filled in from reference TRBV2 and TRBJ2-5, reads EPEVTQTPSHQVTQMGQEVILRCVPISNHLYFYWYRQILGQKVEFLVSFYNNEISEKSEIFDDQFSVERPDGSNFTLKIRSTKLEDSAMYFCASKAAGNQETQYFGPGTRLLVL.

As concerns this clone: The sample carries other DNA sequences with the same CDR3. CDR3 region: CASSLGEETQYF. CDR3 nucleotide sequence: TGTGCCAGCAGCTTGGGGGAAGAGACCCAGTACTTC. J is TRBJ2-5 and V is TRBV11-2; D is possibly TRBD1 or TRBD2 (5 bases each). Deletions cut 3 bases from V and 3 bases from J, with 5 bases between. The CDR3 has 12 residues. Germline V CDR1 and CDR2: SGHAT, FQNNGV.

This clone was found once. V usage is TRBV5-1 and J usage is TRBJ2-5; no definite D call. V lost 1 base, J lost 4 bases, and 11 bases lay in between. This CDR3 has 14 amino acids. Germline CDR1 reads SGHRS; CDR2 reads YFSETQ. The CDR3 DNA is TGCGCCAGCAGCTTGTTCGGGCCCGCAGAGACCCAGTACTTC. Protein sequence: CASSLFGPAETQYF. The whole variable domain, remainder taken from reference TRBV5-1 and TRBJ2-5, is KAGVTQTPRYLIKTRGQQVTLSCSPISGHRSVSWYQQTPGQGLQFLFEYFSETQRNKGNFPGRFSGRQFSNSRSEMNVSTLELGDSALYLCASSLFGPAETQYFGPGTRLLVL.

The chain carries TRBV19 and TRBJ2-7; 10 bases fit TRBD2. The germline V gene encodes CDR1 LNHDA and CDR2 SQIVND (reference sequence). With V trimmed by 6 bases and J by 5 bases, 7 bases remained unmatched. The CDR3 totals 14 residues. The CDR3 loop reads CASSSGTSADEQYF. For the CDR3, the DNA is TGTGCCAGTAGCTCCGGGACTAGCGCAGACGAGCAGTACTTC.

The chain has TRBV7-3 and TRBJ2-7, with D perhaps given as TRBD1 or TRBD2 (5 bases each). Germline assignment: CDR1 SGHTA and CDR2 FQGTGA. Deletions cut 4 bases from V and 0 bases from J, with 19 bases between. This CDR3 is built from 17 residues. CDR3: CASSSLGDRDHSYEQYF. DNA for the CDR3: TGTGCCAGCAGCTCCCTCGGGGACCGGGACCACTCCTACGAGCAGTACTTC.

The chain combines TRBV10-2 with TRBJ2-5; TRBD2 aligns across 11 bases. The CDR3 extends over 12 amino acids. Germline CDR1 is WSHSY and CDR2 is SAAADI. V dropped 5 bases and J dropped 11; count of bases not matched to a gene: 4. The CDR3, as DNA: TGCGCCAGCAGTCCACTAGCGGGAGAGCAGTACTTC. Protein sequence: CASSPLAGEQYF.

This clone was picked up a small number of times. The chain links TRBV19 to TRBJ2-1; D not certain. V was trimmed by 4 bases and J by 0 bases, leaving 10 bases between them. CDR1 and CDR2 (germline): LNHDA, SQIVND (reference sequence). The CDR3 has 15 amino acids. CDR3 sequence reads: CASSTRWGSYNEQFF. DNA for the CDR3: TGTGCCAGTAGTACCAGGTGGGGCTCCTACAATGAGCAGTTCTTC.

CDR3: CASSYIGQGFYEQYF. The CDR3, as DNA: TGTGCCAGCAGTTATATAGGACAGGGGTTTTACGAGCAGTACTTC. This chain uses TRBV6-8 with TRBJ2-7, with 9 bases that match TRBD1. Germline lookup yields CDR1 MNHGY and CDR2 SAAAGT. V trimming: 3 bases; J trimming: 4 bases; junction bases outside the gene matches: 7. The CDR3 runs 15 residues.

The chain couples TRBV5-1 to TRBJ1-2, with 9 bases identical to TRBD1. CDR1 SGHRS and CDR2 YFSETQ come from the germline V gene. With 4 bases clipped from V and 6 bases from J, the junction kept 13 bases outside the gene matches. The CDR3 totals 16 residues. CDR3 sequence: CASSRRTGEPRDGYTF. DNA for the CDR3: TGCGCCAGCAGCCGCCGGACAGGGGAGCCCAGGGATGGCTACACCTTC. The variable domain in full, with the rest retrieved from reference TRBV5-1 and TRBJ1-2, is KAGVTQTPRYLIKTRGQQVTLSCSPISGHRSVSWYQQTPGQGLQFLFEYFSETQRNKGNFPGRFSGRQFSNSRSEMNVSTLELGDSALYLCASSRRTGEPRDGYTFGSGTRLTVV.

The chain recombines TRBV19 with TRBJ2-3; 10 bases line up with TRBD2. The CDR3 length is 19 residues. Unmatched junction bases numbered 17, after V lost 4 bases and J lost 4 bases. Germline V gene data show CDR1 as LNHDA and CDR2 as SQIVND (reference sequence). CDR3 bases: TGTGCCAGTAGTACGAGCCAATCCCTAGCGGGAGAAAAGGCAGATACGCAGTATTTT. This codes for CASSTSQSLAGEKADTQYF.

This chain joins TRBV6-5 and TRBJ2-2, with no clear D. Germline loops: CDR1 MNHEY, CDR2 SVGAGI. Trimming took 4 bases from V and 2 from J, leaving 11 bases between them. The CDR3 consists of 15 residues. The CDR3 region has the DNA TGTGCCAGCAGTTTACTCGGGCCCAACACCGGGGAGCTGTTTTTT. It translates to CASSLLGPNTGELFF.

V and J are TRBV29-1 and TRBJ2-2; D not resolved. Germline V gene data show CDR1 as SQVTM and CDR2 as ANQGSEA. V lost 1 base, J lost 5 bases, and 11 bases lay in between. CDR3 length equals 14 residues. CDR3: CSVEVQDLTGELFF. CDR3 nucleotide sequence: TGCAGCGTTGAAGTCCAGGACCTTACCGGGGAGCTGTTTTTT.

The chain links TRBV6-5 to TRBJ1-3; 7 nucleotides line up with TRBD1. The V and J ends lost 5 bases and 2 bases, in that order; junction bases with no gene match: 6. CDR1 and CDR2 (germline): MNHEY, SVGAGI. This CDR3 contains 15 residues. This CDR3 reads CASSPTGDAGNTIYF. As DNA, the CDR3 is TGTGCCAGCAGTCCAACAGGGGATGCTGGAAACACCATATATTTT.

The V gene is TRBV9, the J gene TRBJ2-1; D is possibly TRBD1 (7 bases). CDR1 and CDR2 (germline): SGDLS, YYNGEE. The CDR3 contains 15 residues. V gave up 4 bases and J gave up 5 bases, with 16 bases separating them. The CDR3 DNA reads TGTGCCAGCAGCCCAGGAGGGACAGTCGACAATGAGCAGTTCTTC. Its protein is CASSPGGTVDNEQFF.